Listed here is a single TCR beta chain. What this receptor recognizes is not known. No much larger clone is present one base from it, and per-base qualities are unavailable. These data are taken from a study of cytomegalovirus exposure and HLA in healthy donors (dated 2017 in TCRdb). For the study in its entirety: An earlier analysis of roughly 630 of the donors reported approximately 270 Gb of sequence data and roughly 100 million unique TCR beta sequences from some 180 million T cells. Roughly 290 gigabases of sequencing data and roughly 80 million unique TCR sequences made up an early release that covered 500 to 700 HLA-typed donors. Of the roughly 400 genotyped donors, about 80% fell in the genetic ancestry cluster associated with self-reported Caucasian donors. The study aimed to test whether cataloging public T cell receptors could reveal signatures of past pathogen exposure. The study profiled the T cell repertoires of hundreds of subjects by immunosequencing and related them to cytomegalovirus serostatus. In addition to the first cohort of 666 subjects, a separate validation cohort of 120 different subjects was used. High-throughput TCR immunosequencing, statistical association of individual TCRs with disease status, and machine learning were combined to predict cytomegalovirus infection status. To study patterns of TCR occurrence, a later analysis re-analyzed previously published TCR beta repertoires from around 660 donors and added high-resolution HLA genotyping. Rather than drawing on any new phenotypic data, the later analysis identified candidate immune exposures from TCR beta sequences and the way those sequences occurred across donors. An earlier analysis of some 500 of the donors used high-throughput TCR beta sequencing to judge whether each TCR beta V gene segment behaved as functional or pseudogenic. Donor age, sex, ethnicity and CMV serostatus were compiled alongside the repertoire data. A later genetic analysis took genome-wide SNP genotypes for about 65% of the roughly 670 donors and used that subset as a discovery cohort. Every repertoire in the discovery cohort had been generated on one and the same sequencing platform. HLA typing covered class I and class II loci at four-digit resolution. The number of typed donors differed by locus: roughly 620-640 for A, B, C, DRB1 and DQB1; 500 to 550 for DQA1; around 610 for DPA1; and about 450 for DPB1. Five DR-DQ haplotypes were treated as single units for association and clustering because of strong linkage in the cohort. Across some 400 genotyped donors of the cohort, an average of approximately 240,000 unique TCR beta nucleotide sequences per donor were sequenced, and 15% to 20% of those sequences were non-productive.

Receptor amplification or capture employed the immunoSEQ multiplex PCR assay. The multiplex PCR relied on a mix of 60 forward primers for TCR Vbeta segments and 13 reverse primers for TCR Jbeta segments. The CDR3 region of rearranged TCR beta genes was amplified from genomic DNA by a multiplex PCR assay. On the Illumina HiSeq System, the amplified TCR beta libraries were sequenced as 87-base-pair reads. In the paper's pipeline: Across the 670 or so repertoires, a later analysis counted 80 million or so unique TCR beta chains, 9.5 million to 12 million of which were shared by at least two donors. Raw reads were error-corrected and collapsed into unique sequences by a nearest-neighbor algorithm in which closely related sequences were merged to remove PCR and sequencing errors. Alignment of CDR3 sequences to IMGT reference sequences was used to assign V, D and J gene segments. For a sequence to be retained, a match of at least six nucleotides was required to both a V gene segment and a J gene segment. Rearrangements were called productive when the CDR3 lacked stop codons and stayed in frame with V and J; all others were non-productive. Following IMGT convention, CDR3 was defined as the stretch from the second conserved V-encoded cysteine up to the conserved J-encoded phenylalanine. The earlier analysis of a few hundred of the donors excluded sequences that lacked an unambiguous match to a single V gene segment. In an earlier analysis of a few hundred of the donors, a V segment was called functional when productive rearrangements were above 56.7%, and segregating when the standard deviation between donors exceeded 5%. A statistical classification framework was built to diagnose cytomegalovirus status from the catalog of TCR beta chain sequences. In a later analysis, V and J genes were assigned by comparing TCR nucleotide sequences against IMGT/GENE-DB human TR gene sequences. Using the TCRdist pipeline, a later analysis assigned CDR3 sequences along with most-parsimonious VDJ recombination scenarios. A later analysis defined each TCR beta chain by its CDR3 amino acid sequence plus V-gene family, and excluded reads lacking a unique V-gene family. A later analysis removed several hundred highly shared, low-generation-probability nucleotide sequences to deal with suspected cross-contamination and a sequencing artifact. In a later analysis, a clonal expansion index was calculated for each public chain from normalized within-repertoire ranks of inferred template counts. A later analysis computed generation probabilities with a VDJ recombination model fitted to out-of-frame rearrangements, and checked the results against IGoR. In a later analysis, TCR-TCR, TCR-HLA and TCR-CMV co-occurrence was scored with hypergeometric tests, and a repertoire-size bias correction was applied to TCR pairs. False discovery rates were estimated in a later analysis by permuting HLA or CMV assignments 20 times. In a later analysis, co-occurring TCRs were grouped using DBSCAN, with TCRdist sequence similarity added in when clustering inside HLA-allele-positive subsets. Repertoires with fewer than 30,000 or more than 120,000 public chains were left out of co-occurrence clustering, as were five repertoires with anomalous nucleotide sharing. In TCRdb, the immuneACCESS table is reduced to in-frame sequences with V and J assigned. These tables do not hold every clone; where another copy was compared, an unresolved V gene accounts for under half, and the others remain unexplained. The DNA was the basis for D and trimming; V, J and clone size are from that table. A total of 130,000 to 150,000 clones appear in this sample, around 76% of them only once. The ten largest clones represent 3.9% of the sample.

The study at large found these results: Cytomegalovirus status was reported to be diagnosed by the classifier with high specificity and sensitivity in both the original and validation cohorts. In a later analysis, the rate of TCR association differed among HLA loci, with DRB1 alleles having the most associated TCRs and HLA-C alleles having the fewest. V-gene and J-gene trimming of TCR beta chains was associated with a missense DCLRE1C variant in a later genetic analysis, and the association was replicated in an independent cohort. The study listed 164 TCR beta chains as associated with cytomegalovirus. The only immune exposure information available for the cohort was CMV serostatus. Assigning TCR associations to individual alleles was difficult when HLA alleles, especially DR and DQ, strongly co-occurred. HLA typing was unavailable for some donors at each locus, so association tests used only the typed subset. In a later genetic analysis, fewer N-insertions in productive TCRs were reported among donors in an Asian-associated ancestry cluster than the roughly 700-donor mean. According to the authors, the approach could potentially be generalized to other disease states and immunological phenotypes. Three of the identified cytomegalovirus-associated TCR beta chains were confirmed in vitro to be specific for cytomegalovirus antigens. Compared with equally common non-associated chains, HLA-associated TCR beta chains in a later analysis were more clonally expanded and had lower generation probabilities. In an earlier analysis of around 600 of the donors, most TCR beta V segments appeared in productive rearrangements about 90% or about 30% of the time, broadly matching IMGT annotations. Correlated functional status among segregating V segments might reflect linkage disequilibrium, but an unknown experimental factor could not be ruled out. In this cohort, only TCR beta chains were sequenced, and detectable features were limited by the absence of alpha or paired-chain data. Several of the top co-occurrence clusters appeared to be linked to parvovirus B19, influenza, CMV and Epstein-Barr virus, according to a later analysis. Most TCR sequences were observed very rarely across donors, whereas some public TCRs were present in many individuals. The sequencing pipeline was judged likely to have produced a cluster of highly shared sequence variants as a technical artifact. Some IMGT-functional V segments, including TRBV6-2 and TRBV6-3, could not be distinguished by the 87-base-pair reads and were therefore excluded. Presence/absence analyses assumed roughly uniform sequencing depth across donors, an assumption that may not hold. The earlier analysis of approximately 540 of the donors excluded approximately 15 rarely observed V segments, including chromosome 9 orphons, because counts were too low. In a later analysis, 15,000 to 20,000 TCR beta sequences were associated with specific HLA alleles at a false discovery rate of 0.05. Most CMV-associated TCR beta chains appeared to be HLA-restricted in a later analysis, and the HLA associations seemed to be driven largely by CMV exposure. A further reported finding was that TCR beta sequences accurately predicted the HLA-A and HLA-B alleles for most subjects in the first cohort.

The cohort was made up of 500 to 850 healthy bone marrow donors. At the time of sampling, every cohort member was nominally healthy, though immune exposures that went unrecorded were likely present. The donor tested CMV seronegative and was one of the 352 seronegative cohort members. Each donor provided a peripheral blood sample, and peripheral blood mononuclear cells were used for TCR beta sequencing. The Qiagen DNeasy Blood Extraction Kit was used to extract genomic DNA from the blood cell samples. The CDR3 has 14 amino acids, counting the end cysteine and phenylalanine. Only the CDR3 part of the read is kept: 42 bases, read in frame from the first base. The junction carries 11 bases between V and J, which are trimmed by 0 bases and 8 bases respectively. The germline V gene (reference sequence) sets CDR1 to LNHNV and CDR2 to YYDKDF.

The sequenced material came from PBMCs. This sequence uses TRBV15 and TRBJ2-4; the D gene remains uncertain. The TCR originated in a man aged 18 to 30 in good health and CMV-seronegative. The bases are TGTGCCACCAGCAGAGATCTCATATCGGACATTCAGTACTTC. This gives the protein CATSRDLISDIQYF.